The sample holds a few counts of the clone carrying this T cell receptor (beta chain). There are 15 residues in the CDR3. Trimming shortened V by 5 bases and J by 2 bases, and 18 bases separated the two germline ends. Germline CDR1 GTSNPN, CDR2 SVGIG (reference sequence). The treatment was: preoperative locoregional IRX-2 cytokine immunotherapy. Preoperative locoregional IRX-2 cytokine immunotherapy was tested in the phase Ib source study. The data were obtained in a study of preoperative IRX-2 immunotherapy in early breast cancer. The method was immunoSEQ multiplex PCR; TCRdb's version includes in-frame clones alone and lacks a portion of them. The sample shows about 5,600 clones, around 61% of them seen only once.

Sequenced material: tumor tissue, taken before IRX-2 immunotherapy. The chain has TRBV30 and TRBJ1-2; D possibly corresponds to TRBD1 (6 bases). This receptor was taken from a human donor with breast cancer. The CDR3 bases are TGTGCCTGGGGCAGGACAGACAATTCAAACTATGGCTACACCTTC. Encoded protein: CAWGRTDNSNYGYTF.